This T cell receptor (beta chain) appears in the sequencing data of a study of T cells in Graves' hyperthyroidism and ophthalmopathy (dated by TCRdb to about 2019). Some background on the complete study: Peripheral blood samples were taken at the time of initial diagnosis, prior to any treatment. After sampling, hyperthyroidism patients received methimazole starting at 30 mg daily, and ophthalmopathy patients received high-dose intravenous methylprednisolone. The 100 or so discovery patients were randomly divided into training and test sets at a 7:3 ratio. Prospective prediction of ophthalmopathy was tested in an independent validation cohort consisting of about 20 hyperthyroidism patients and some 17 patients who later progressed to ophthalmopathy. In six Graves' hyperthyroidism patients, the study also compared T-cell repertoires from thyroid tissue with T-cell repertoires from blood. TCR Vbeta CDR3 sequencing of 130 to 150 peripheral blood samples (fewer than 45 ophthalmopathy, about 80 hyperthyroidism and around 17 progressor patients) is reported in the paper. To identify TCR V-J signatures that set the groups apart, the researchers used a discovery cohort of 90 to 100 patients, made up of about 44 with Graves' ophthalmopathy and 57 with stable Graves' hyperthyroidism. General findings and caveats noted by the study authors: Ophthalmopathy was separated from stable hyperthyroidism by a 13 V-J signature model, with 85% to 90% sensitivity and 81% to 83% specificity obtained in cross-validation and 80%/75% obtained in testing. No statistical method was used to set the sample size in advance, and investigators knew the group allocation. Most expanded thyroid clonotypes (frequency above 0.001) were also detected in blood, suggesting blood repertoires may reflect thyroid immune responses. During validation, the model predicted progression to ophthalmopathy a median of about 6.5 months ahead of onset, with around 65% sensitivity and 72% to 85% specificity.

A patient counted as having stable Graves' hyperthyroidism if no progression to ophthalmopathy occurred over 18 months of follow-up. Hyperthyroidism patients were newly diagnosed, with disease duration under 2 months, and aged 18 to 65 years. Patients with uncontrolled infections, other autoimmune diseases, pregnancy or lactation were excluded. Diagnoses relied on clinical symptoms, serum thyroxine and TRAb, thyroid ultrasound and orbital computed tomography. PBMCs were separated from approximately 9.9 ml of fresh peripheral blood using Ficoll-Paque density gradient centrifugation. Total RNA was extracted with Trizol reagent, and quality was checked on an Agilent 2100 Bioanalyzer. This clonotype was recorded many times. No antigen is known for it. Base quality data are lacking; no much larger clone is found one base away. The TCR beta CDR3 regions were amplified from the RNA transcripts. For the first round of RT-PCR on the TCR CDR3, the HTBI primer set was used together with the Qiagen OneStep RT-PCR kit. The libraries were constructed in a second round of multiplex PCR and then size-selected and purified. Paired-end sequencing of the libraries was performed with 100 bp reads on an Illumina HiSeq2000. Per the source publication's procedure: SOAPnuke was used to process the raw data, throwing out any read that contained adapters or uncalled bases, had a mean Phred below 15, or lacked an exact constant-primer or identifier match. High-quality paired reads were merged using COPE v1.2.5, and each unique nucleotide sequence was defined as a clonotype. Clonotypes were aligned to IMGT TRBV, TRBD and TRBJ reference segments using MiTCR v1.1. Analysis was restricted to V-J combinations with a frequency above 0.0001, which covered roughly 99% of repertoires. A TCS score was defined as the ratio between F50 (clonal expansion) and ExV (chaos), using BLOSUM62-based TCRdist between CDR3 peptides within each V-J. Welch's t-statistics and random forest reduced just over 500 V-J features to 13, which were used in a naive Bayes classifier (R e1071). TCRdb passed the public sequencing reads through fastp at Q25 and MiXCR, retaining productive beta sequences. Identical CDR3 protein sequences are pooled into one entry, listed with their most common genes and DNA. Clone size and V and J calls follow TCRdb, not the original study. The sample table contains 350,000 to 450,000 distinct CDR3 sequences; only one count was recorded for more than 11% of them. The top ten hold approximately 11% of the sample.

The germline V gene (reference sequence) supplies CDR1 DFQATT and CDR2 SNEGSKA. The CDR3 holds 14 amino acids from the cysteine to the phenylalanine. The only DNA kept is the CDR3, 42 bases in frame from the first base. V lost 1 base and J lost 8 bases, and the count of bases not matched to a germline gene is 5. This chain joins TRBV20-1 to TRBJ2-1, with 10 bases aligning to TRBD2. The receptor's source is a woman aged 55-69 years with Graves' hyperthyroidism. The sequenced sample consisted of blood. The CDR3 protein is CSARGGLAGDEQFF. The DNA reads TGCAGTGCTAGAGGCGGGCTAGCGGGAGATGAGCAGTTCTTC.